The 12 T cell receptor beta chains below were found in one sample sequenced in a study of control samples from healthy donors and cancer patients. Measured with immunoSEQ multiplex PCR; TCRdb has only the in-frame clones, and not every one. The table has 90,000 to 100,000 clones, 75% to 85% seen once. The sample was blood. The receptors derive from a woman aged 25 to 39 in good health.

The chain employs TRBV30 and TRBJ2-2; a possible D gene is TRBD2 (5 bases). The CDR3 has 12 amino acids. CDR1 and CDR2 (germline): GTSNPN, SVGIG (reference sequence). Trimming took off 4 bases at V and 7 bases at J, with 10 bases between the two ends. The CDR3 loop reads CAWKRGVGELFF. DNA of the CDR3: TGTGCCTGGAAACGGGGTGTCGGGGAGCTGTTTTTT. The variable domain in full, with the rest retrieved from reference TRBV30 and TRBJ2-2, is SQTIHQWPATLVQPVGSPLSLECTVEGTSNPNLYWYRQAAGRGLQLLFYSVGIGQISSEVPQNLSASRPQDRQFILSSKKLLLSDSGFYLCAWKRGVGELFFGEGSRLTVL.

The genes are TRBV10-3 and TRBJ1-2; D not resolved. V was cut by 0 bases and J by 0 bases, with 14 bases left in between. CDR1 is ENHRY, CDR2 SYGVKD, per germline. This CDR3 is 17 amino acids long. The CDR3 nucleotides read TGTGCCATCAGTGAGTCGATGTCTCCTCGAACTAACTATGGCTACACCTTC. Translated: CAISESMSPRTNYGYTF.

The rearrangement uses TRBV30 and TRBJ2-1; the match to TRBD2 covers 7 bases. This CDR3 contains 13 residues. CDR1 is GTSNPN, CDR2 SVGIG, per germline (reference sequence). V was clipped by 0 bases and J by 13 bases; unmatched bases: 9. CDR3: CAWSVLHGGNQFF. The CDR3 DNA reads TGTGCCTGGAGTGTACTCCACGGGGGGAATCAGTTCTTC.

The chain links TRBV19 to TRBJ2-1; TRBD1 might be the D (6 bases). The CDR3 length is 15 residues. Trimming stripped 4 bases from V and 1 base from J, with 11 bases between. CDR1 and CDR2 (germline): LNHDA, SQIVND (reference sequence). DNA for the CDR3: TGTGCCAGTAGTACGTCCACAGGGTCCTACAATGAGCAGTTCTTC. Protein sequence: CASSTSTGSYNEQFF.

The CDR3 is CAWSPHWTTEAFF. The CDR3 DNA follows: TGTGCCTGGAGCCCACACTGGACGACTGAAGCTTTCTTT. V usage is TRBV30 and J usage is TRBJ1-1; D is unclear. The CDR3 spans 13 residues. With 3 bases removed from V and 5 bases from J, the gap between germline ends came to 13 bases. Germline CDR1 is GTSNPN and CDR2 is SVGIG (reference sequence).

The chain has TRBV6-6 and TRBJ2-7; D not resolved. V was pared by 2 bases and J by 5 bases, with 13 bases between. CDR3 length: 14 amino acids. The germline V gene has CDR1 MNHNY and CDR2 SVGAGI (reference sequence). The CDR3 DNA is TGTGCCAGCAGTTACGGTACAGCCATCCACGAGCAGTACTTC. Translation: CASSYGTAIHEQYF.

The chain uses TRBV3-1 (or the pseudogene TRBV3-2) and TRBJ2-2; D gene ambiguous. Germline V gene data show CDR1 as LGHDT and CDR2 as YNNKEL (reference sequence). This CDR3 comprises 16 residues. V was shortened by 1 base and J by 0 bases, with 9 bases between the two germline ends. The CDR3 loop is CASSQVSATNTGELFF. For the CDR3, the DNA is TGTGCCAGCAGCCAAGTTTCAGCGACGAACACCGGGGAGCTGTTTTTT.

V is TRBV30 and J is TRBJ2-7; D is ambiguous. The CDR3 spans 11 residues. V was pared by 2 bases and J by 5 bases, with 7 bases between. Germline V gene data show CDR1 as GTSNPN and CDR2 as SVGIG (reference sequence). CDR3 in amino acids: CAWSYSHEQYF. CDR3 DNA: TGTGCCTGGAGTTATAGCCACGAGCAGTACTTC.

The sample holds one count of this clone. The chain uses TRBV11-2 and TRBJ1-5; 10 bases map to TRBD1. Germline loops: CDR1 SGHAT, CDR2 FQNNGV. The V segment lost 5 bases and the J segment 7 bases; nucleotides outside the gene matches: 8. The CDR3 is 15 residues long. CDR3 amino acids: CASSLRDRGIQPQHF. The CDR3 DNA is TGTGCCAGCAGCCTCCGGGACAGGGGTATCCAGCCCCAGCATTTT.

The chain couples TRBV7-8 to TRBJ2-3; D perhaps matches TRBD2 (6 bases). Germline V gene sequence: CDR1 SGHVS, CDR2 FQNEAQ. The CDR3 length is 15 residues. V was trimmed by 3 bases and J by 1 base, leaving 11 bases between them. The CDR3 bases are TGTGCCAGCAGCTTGGGGCGGGGCCGCACAGATACGCAGTATTTT. As protein: CASSLGRGRTDTQYF.

J is TRBJ2-2 and V is TRBV30, with 7 bases aligning to TRBD1. The V gene end was trimmed by 7 bases and the J gene end by 4 bases; junction bases not matched to a gene: 9. CDR1 GTSNPN and CDR2 SVGIG come from the germline V gene (reference sequence). CDR3 length equals 14 residues. In nucleotides, the CDR3 is TGTGCCTCAAGGGGGACAGCAGTCACCGGGGAGCTGTTTTTT. Amino acids: CASRGTAVTGELFF.

The gene calls are TRBV15 and TRBJ2-5, with D perhaps TRBD1 (6 bases). This CDR3 spans 14 amino acids. Germline assignment: CDR1 LNHNV and CDR2 YYDKDF (reference sequence). Trimming shortened V by 4 bases and J by 4 bases, and 13 bases separated the two germline ends. The CDR3 spells CATSTRSGAETQYF. The CDR3 coding sequence is TGTGCCACCAGCACACGGTCAGGGGCAGAGACCCAGTACTTC.